This entry is about one T cell receptor (beta chain). The antigen is undetermined. This sample was included in a study of cytomegalovirus exposure and HLA in healthy donors. Notes on the study in general: Prediction of most subjects' HLA-A and HLA-B alleles by TCR beta sequences was reportedly accurate. Later analysis identified a missense DCLRE1C variant that was linked to TCR beta V- and J-gene trimming. Later, an analysis showed that TCR beta chains associated with HLA were more clonally expanded than others that were equally common. For most TCR beta V segments, an earlier analysis put the productive rate at about 87% or about 30% of the time.

PCR used 60 Vbeta primers and 13 Jbeta primers. Profiled with immunoSEQ multiplex PCR; TCRdb holds only in-frame clones, not every one. The data contain around 150,000 clones, about 78% of them singletons. The J segment lost 6 bases and the V segment lost 0 bases, leaving 6 bases of the junction unmatched. Per germline, CDR1 SGHRS and CDR2 YFSETQ. The CDR3 consists of 14 residues. This TCR came from a male donor in good health and CMV-seronegative. The V gene is TRBV5-1, the J gene TRBJ2-7; TRBD2 matches at 7 bases. The sequenced material came from PBMCs. Here the CDR3 reads CASSLGRELSEQYF. CDR3 nucleotide sequence: TGCGCCAGCAGCTTGGGGCGGGAGTTAAGCGAGCAGTACTTC.